The following is a TCR beta chain sequence with its context. These data come from a study of blood T cell repertoires in COVID-19. Study-wide context: Sample material is recorded as cDNA or gDNA derived from T cells, B-cell-depleted T cells, or PBMCs.

Libraries were prepared by immunoSEQ multiplex PCR; TCRdb keeps only in-frame clonotypes and omits some of them. Altogether 100,000 to 150,000 clones are present, roughly 80% being singletons, with the ten largest covering approximately 17%. CDR1 and CDR2 (germline): GTSNPN, SVGIG (reference sequence). This CDR3 is 13 amino acids long. V lost 8 bases to trimming and J lost 7 bases; unmatched junction nucleotides: 8. This TCR derives from a woman older than 75 with acute or convalescent COVID-19. The chain has TRBV30 and TRBJ2-1; 10 bases line up with TRBD1. Sample: peripheral blood. CDR3 nucleotides: TGTGCCAGCCGGGACAGGGGCCTGAATGAGCAGTTCTTC. This sequence encodes CASRDRGLNEQFF.